This TCR beta chain was found in a study of blood T cell repertoires in COVID-19. Across the whole study: Samples representing acute and convalescent COVID-19 were sourced from the United States, Italy and Spain. In each case, the material was cDNA or gDNA derived from T cells, B-cell-depleted T cells, or PBMCs.

Trimming cost V 4 bases and J 10 bases, with 11 bases left between them. CDR1 is GTSNPN, CDR2 SVGIG, per germline (reference sequence). The CDR3 runs 12 residues. The protocol was immunoSEQ multiplex PCR, while the TCRdb copy is restricted to in-frame clones and leaves out a portion. The sample holds 200,000 to 250,000 clones, about 85% seen once. The sequenced sample was peripheral blood. The V and J genes are TRBV30 and TRBJ1-6; D perhaps matches TRBD1 (5 bases). The clonotype comes from a man aged 40-49 years with acute or convalescent COVID-19. CDR3 region: CAWNLGGSPLHF. The CDR3 bases are TGTGCCTGGAACCTTGGGGGGTCACCCCTCCACTTT.